This passage covers 20 T cell receptor beta chains from one sample sequenced in a study of blood T cell repertoires in COVID-19. TCRdb's copy holds only in-frame clones and misses some; the assay was immunoSEQ multiplex PCR. The table records 200,000 to 300,000 clones, 75% to 90% of them present only once. The sample was PBMCs or T cells enriched from blood (not recorded which). The receptors here all came from a woman aged 40 to 50 with acute COVID-19.

Here the CDR3 reads CASSGQGRTEAFF. CDR3 coding DNA: TGTGCCAGCAGCGGACAGGGGCGCACTGAAGCTTTCTTT. The chain carries TRBV9 and TRBJ1-1, with 8 bases lining up with TRBD1. Germline CDR1 SGDLS, CDR2 YYNGEE. The trim removed 3 bases at V and 4 bases at J, leaving 2 bases unmatched. This CDR3 contains 13 residues.

The chain employs TRBV12-3 or TRBV12-4 and TRBJ1-3; D is undetermined. V lost 4 bases and J 0 bases, leaving 4 bases between the germline ends. The CDR3 runs to 13 residues. The CDR3 sequence is CASSYSSGNTIYF. The CDR3 DNA reads as TGTGCCAGCAGTTACAGCTCTGGAAACACCATATATTTT.

The V and J genes are TRBV15 and TRBJ1-1, with D maybe TRBD1 (5 bases). V lost 0 bases to trimming and J lost 5 bases, with 10 bases between them. Germline V gives CDR1 LNHNV, CDR2 YYDKDF (reference sequence). The length of the CDR3 is 14 residues. CDR3 region: CATSRDRGDTEAFF. CDR3 DNA: TGTGCCACCAGCAGAGATCGGGGGGATACTGAAGCTTTCTTT.

This sequence joins TRBV29-1 and TRBJ2-7; 12 bases line up with TRBD1. The V gene's germline CDR1 is SQVTM and CDR2 ANQGSEA. The CDR3 contains 16 residues. V lost 4 bases, J lost 7 bases, and 14 bases stayed unmatched. CDR3 DNA sequence: TGCAGCGTTGCCCCCCTGGGGGGACAGGGGGCAGGGGAGCAGTACTTC. Amino acid sequence: CSVAPLGGQGAGEQYF.

This clone is a singleton in its sample. The CDR3 loop reads CASSRNTGGEQYF. Written as DNA, the CDR3 is TGTGCCAGCAGTCGAAATACAGGGGGCGAGCAGTACTTC. The chain carries TRBV27 and TRBJ2-7; 8 nucleotides line up with TRBD1. Trimming cost V 5 bases and J 6 bases; bases outside gene matches: 6. This CDR3 comprises 13 residues. CDR1 and CDR2 (germline): MNHEY, SMNVEV (reference sequence).

As for this clone: This specimen includes other DNA sequences encoding the same CDR3. The chain recombines TRBV5-1 with TRBJ1-2; 11 bases agree with TRBD1. V dropped 0 bases and J dropped 7; count of bases not matched to a gene: 2. The CDR3 runs to 14 residues. CDR1 and CDR2 from the germline V gene are SGHRS and YFSETQ. The CDR3, as DNA: TGCGCCAGCAGCTTGGCCGGGACAGGGGGTGGCTACACCTTC. Its protein is CASSLAGTGGGYTF.

This chain links TRBV6-1 with TRBJ1-2; D gene ambiguous. Trimming cost V 1 base and J 4 bases, with 7 bases left between them. The V gene's germline CDR1 is MNHNS and CDR2 SASEGT. The CDR3 contains 13 residues. The DNA of the CDR3 is TGTGCCAGCAGTGAAGGCAGATTCTATGGCTACACCTTC. It yields the protein CASSEGRFYGYTF.

The genes are TRBV2 and TRBJ1-1, with D tentatively TRBD1 (6 bases). V gave up 7 bases and J gave up 0 bases, with 12 bases separating them. The CDR3 has 14 residues. The V gene's germline CDR1 is SNHLY and CDR2 FYNNEI. CDR3 amino acids: CASKKDSVNTEAFF. The DNA of the CDR3 is TGTGCCAGCAAAAAGGACAGTGTGAACACTGAAGCTTTCTTT.

Only one count was recorded for this clone. Here the CDR3 reads CASSGTSYNEQFF. CDR3 DNA sequence: TGTGCCAGCAGCGGAACTAGCTACAATGAGCAGTTCTTC. V and J are TRBV9 and TRBJ2-1; a possible D gene is TRBD2 (5 bases). The CDR3 totals 13 residues. V was trimmed by 3 bases and J by 3 bases, leaving 7 bases between them. CDR1 is SGDLS, CDR2 YYNGEE, per germline.

This clone was seen a handful of times. The chain employs TRBV19 and TRBJ1-1; D is uncertain. There are 14 residues in the CDR3. Germline CDR1 is LNHDA and CDR2 is SQIVND (reference sequence). Trimming left V 3 bases short and J 2 bases short, with 10 bases between. CDR3 coding DNA: TGTGCCAGTAGTATTCCGGGTCCCAACACTGAAGCTTTCTTT. As protein: CASSIPGPNTEAFF.

The chain has TRBV5-1 and TRBJ2-7; 8 nucleotides agree with TRBD1. The CDR3 extends over 13 amino acids. The germline V gene encodes CDR1 SGHRS and CDR2 YFSETQ. V trimming: 2 bases; J trimming: 6 bases; junction bases outside the gene matches: 4. As DNA, the CDR3 is TGCGCCAGCAGCTTTCAGGGGGCGAGCGAGCAGTACTTC. It codes for CASSFQGASEQYF. Based on the CDR3 plus reference TRBV5-1 and TRBJ2-7, the full variable domain is KAGVTQTPRYLIKTRGQQVTLSCSPISGHRSVSWYQQTPGQGLQFLFEYFSETQRNKGNFPGRFSGRQFSNSRSEMNVSTLELGDSALYLCASSFQGASEQYFGPGTRLTVT.

The V call is TRBV5-1, the J call TRBJ2-3, with a possible D match to TRBD2 (6 bases). The V end lost 5 bases, the J end lost 6 bases, and 16 bases lay between the germline ends. The CDR3 runs 14 residues. Germline V lookup: CDR1 SGHRS, CDR2 YFSETQ. In nucleotides, the CDR3 is TGCGCCAGCAGAATCGGGAGCGGGTTGGATACGCAGTATTTT. Its protein is CASRIGSGLDTQYF.

This clone has more than one count but fewer than ten. The chain couples TRBV6-5 to TRBJ1-1; D possibly corresponds to TRBD1 (6 bases). Germline V CDR1 and CDR2: MNHEY, SVGAGI. The ends were cut back, 7 bases at V and 2 bases at J, with 14 bases in the middle. The CDR3 spans 14 residues. As DNA, the CDR3 is TGTGCCAGCACACCGGGACACTTAAACACTGAAGCTTTCTTT. As protein: CASTPGHLNTEAFF.

This chain uses TRBV14 with TRBJ2-1, with D perhaps matching TRBD2 (6 bases). Germline CDR1 SGHDN, CDR2 FVKESK. Trimming removed 6 bases from V and 5 bases from J, with 8 bases in between. The CDR3 loop spans 12 amino acids. The CDR3 sequence is CASRLADNEQFF. For the CDR3, the DNA is TGTGCCAGCAGATTAGCGGACAATGAGCAGTTCTTC.

This chain uses TRBV7-9 with TRBJ2-7; D is perhaps TRBD2 (6 bases). Per the germline V gene, CDR1 is SEHNR and CDR2 is FQNEAQ (reference sequence). This CDR3 region has 14 residues. Between the trimmed V and J ends, which lost 5 bases and 7 bases, there was a span of 18 bases. CDR3 nucleotide sequence: TGTGCCAGCAGCAATATCAAGTGGGCGGGGGAGCAGTACTTC. It translates to CASSNIKWAGEQYF.

This rearrangement joins TRBV6-4 to TRBJ2-3; tentatively, D is TRBD1 (6 bases). Between the trimmed V and J ends, which lost 3 bases and 0 bases, there was a span of 7 bases. The CDR3 is 14 residues long. Per germline, CDR1 MRHNA and CDR2 SNTAGT. The CDR3 DNA sequence: TGTGCCAGCAGTGAGGGGGCGAGCACAGATACGCAGTATTTT. This encodes CASSEGASTDTQYF.

This clone was seen just once. V is TRBV24-1 and J is TRBJ2-6; 9 bases are a match to TRBD1. This CDR3 is 16 amino acids long. The V gene end was trimmed by 5 bases and the J gene end by 2 bases; junction bases not matched to a gene: 3. Germline CDR1 is KGHDR and CDR2 is SFDVKD. The CDR3 DNA follows: TGTGCCACCAGTGCCGACAGGGGGACTGGGGCCAACGTCCTGACTTTC. It translates to CATSADRGTGANVLTF.

V and J are TRBV15 and TRBJ2-7; no definite D call. Trimming left V 1 base short and J 3 bases short, with 7 bases between. Per the germline V gene, CDR1 is LNHNV and CDR2 is YYDKDF (reference sequence). The CDR3 sequence is 13 residues long. This CDR3 is CATSRGLSYEQYF. CDR3 DNA sequence: TGTGCCACCAGCAGAGGACTTAGCTACGAGCAGTACTTC.

The gene calls are TRBV19 and TRBJ2-5; possibly TRBD2 for D (5 bases). The V end lost 0 bases, the J end lost 4 bases, and 15 bases lay between the germline ends. Per germline, CDR1 LNHDA and CDR2 SQIVND (reference sequence). The CDR3 covers 16 residues. The CDR3 protein is CASSIDRLGRGETQYF. CDR3 nucleotide sequence: TGTGCCAGTAGTATAGATCGTTTAGGACGGGGAGAGACCCAGTACTTC.

The V gene is TRBV9, the J gene TRBJ1-6; maybe TRBD1 (5 bases). Between the trimmed V and J ends, which lost 0 bases and 10 bases, there was a span of 11 bases. The CDR3 is made up of 14 amino acids. Germline-derived CDR1 and CDR2 are SGDLS and YYNGEE. This CDR3 is CASSVAGLGSPLHF. As DNA, the CDR3 is TGTGCCAGCAGCGTAGCAGGGTTAGGGTCACCCCTCCACTTT.